The clone carrying this T cell receptor beta chain was seen a few times. As yet, its antigen is unknown. TCRdb reanalysed the reads using MiXCR and keeps one entry per CDR3 protein. The top ten hold 18% of the sample, which has about 700,000 distinct CDR3 sequences, roughly 30% seen once. The sample comes from a study of T cell repertoires in cytomegalovirus infection. About the study: Carrying CMV and the relevant HLA type showed in public TCR beta signatures.

Overall study results and limits: Of the TCR beta families, the public ones yielded a cumulative frequency that identified carriers of CMV plus the relevant HLA. Ex vivo, HLA-C-restricted CMV-specific TCR beta clonotypes prevailed over the rest of the response.

Sequencing was performed on cultured PBMCs, taken from culture after CMV antigen stimulation. This TCR derives from a human donor in good health (CMV status not recorded). Some clones in this sample may be carry-over from other donors' samples.

The CDR3 sequence: CATQQGDGETQYF. Written as DNA, the CDR3 is TGTGCCACCCAACAGGGAGACGGGGAGACCCAGTACTTC. The chain combines TRBV6-1 with TRBJ2-5, with a weak D call TRBD1 (6 bases). This CDR3 is built from 13 residues. V was shortened by 10 bases and J by 5 bases, with 17 bases between the two germline ends. In germline, CDR1 is MNHNS, CDR2 SASEGT.